This T cell receptor (beta chain) was identified in a study of vaccination and CD4 T cells after COVID-19. The V end lost 4 bases, the J end lost 6 bases, and 13 bases lay between the germline ends. There are 13 residues in the CDR3. Germline-derived CDR1 and CDR2 are KGHSH and LQKENI. To note about this clonotype: Its antigen is unidentified.

The study sequenced cultured CD4+ T cell DNA using the Oncomine TCR Beta short-read assay. Genomic DNA extraction was carried out from cultured CD4+ T cells. TCRdb used MiXCR to reprocess the PCR reads, holding one entry per CDR3 protein. Of 2,000 to 3,000 distinct CDR3 sequences in the sample, over 15% were seen once. As to treatment: roughly nine-day PBMC culture with coronavirus spike peptide pools or control peptides (ViraFEST assay). CD4+ T cells that came from the unexposed donor were collected before the COVID-19 pandemic (2011-2018). This chain links TRBV18 with TRBJ2-7, with D possibly being TRBD1 or TRBD2 (5 bases each). What was sequenced was CD4+ T cells from blood, cultured in vitro. The clonotype comes from a human donor in good health. The CDR3 DNA follows: TGTGCCAGCTCACGAGGCGATGGGGGCGAGCAGTACTTC. It codes for CASSRGDGGEQYF.